The present T cell receptor beta chain was sequenced within a study of T cells after posttransplantation cyclophosphamide. Study-level findings and limits: Recipient CMV seropositivity and CMV reactivation strongly tracked TRB clonality.

With regard to this clone: Antigen unknown.

Peripheral blood was collected from the related graft donor on the marrow donation day. The V and J ends lost 5 bases and 5 bases respectively, with 21 bases between them. The CDR3 runs 16 residues. Germline loops: CDR1 LNHDA, CDR2 SQIVND (reference sequence). Repertoires were generated with immunoSEQ multiplex PCR, while TCRdb's copy carries only in-frame clones and drops some. The data hold tens of thousands of clones, with 90% to 95% observed a single time. The chain couples TRBV19 to TRBJ1-2; D unclear. Sequenced input: PBMCs. The TCR originated in a woman in her thirties in good health and a related stem cell transplant donor. CDR3 DNA: TGTGCCAGTAGTGCGGAAACAGAAGCATCGCGGTATGGCTACACCTTC. This codes for CASSAETEASRYGYTF.